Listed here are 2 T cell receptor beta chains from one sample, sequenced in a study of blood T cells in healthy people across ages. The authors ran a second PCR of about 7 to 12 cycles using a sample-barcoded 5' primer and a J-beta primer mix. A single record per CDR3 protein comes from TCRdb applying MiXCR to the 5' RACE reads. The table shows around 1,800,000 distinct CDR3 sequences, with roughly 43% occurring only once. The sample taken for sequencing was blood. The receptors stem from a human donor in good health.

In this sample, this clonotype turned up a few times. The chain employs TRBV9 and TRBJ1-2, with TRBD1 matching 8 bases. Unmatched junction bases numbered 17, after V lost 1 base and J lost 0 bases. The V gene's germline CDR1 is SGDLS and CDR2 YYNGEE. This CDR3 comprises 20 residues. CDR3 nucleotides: TGTGCCAGCAGCGTAACCCTGGGTGGACAGGGAAAGGGAACTAACTATGGCTACACCTTC. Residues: CASSVTLGGQGKGTNYGYTF.

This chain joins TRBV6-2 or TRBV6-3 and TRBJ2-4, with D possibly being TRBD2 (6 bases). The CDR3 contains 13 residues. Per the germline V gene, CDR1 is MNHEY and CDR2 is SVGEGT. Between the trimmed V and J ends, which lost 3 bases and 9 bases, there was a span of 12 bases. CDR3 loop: CASSYYGGGIQYF. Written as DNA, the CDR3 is TGTGCCAGCAGTTATTACGGGGGTGGCATTCAGTACTTC.